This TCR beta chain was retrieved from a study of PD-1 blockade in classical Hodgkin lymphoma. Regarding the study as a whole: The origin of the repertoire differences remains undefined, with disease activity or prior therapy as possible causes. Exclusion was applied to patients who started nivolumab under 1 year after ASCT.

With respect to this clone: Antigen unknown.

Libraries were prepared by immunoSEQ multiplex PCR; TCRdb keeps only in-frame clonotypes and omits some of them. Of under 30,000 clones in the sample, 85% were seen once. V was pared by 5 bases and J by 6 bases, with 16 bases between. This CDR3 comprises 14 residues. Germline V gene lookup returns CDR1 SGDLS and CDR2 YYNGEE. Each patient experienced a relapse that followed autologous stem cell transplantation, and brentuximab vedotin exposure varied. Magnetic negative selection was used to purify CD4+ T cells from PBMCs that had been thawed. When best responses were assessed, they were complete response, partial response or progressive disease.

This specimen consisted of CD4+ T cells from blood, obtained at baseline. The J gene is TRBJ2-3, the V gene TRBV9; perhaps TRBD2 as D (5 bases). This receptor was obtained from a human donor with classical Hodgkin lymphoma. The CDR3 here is CASRSGLGADTQYF. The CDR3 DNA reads TGTGCCAGCAGGTCTGGACTCGGCGCGGATACGCAGTATTTT. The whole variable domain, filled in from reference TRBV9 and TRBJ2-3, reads DSGVTQTPKHLITATGQRVTLRCSPRSGDLSVYWYQQSLDQGLQFLIQYYNGEERAKGNILERFSAQQFPDLHSELNLSSLELGDSALYFCASRSGLGADTQYFGPGTRLTVL.